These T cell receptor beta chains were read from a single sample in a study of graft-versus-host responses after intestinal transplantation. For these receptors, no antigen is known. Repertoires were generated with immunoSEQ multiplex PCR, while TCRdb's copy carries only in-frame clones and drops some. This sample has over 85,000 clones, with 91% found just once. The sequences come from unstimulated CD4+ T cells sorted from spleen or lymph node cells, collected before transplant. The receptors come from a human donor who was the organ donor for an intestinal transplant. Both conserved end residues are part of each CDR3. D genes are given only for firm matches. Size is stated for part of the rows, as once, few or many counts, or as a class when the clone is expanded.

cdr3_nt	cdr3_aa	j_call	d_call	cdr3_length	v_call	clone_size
TGCGCCAGCAGCCAAGTCCCGGGGGGCCTCACCGGGGAGCTGTTTTTT	CASSQVPGGLTGELFF	TRBJ2-2	.	16	TRBV4-1	.
TGTGCCTGTAGTATAGCAGGTGATTCCTACGAGCAGTACTTC	CACSIAGDSYEQYF	TRBJ2-7	.	14	TRBV19	.
TGTGCCAGCAGCGCACAGGGCTGGTATGGCTACACCTTC	CASSAQGWYGYTF	TRBJ1-2	.	13	TRBV9	.
TGCAGCGTTAAGGGGAACCCTGAAGCTTTCTTT	CSVKGNPEAFF	TRBJ1-1	.	11	TRBV29-1	.
TGTGCCAGCAGCTTAGGGGGGGTGGCCGGGGAGCTGTTTTTT	CASSLGGVAGELFF	TRBJ2-2	.	14	TRBV11-2	.
TGCCGAAGGGACATGAACACTGAAGCTTTCTTT	CRRDMNTEAFF	TRBJ1-1	.	11	TRBV20-1	.
TGTGCCAGCAGCTCCCGCCCTAGCGTACAAGAGACCCAGTACTTC	CASSSRPSVQETQYF	TRBJ2-5	.	15	TRBV7-9	once
TGTGCCAGCAGTGTAAACAGTGCGCTAACTGAAGCTTTCTTT	CASSVNSALTEAFF	TRBJ1-1	.	14	TRBV6-1	once
TGTGCCAGTAGTAAGGTGGGGGGAGGCACAGATACGCAGTATTTT	CASSKVGGGTDTQYF	TRBJ2-3	.	15	TRBV19	.
TGTGCCAGCAGTTGGGACTCCCCAAGGACCGGGGAGCTGTTTTTT	CASSWDSPRTGELFF	TRBJ2-2	.	15	TRBV6-5	.
TGTGCCAGCAGCCCTGGGACTAGTCACGAGCAGTACTTC	CASSPGTSHEQYF	TRBJ2-7	TRBD2	13	TRBV7-2	.
TGTGCCAGCAGCTTACACCAGGGGGAAAAACTGTTTTTT	CASSLHQGEKLFF	TRBJ1-4	.	13	TRBV7-9	.
TGTGCCTGGAGCGGGGGGGCCTCCCACGAGCAGTACTTC	CAWSGGASHEQYF	TRBJ2-7	TRBD2	13	TRBV30	.
TGTGCCAGCAGCTCGGTCAGGACAACATCACCCCTCCACTTT	CASSSVRTTSPLHF	TRBJ1-6	.	14	TRBV7-2	.
TGTGCCAGTAGTATAGGGGGCAGGGGGCGTTATAATGAGCAGTTCTTC	CASSIGGRGRYNEQFF	TRBJ2-1	TRBD1	16	TRBV19	.
TGTGCCAGCAGCGCCGGGAGTGGAAACACCATATATTTT	CASSAGSGNTIYF	TRBJ1-3	.	13	TRBV7-9	.
TGCGCCAGCAGCCCACATACAGTTGCACAAGAGACCCAGTACTTC	CASSPHTVAQETQYF	TRBJ2-5	.	15	TRBV4-1	.
TGTGCCAGCAGCTCCGAGCTAGGGGCGGATAATGAGCAGTTCTTC	CASSSELGADNEQFF	TRBJ2-1	.	15	TRBV5-4	.
TGTGCCAGCAGCGTAGGGTTAGGCAGGCAAATGAACACTGAAGCTTTCTTT	CASSVGLGRQMNTEAFF	TRBJ1-1	.	17	TRBV9	.
TGTGCCAGCAGCTTGTTCAACGGCAGGGGTAGCCCAGATACGCAGTATTTT	CASSLFNGRGSPDTQYF	TRBJ2-3	.	17	TRBV5-6	.
TGTGCCAGCAGCGTAGAGGGGGGGCCAGTAGAGACCCAGTACTTC	CASSVEGGPVETQYF	TRBJ2-5	.	15	TRBV9	.
TGTGCCAGTAGCCTTACAGGGGGCGGTTCACCCCTCCACTTT	CASSLTGGGSPLHF	TRBJ1-6	TRBD1	14	TRBV19	.
TGTGCCAGCAGCACGGCTAGCGGGGTGGATACGCAGTATTTT	CASSTASGVDTQYF	TRBJ2-3	TRBD2	14	TRBV9	.
TGTGCCAGCAGGCCTACCGGGACAGGGTCCAGGAACACCATATATTTT	CASRPTGTGSRNTIYF	TRBJ1-3	TRBD1	16	TRBV25-1	.
TGTGCCAGCAGTTCGTACAGGGTTAGCAATCAGCCCCAGCATTTT	CASSSYRVSNQPQHF	TRBJ1-5	.	15	TRBV6-6	.
TGCAGTGCCCTGTCGGGGGATACGCAGTATTTT	CSALSGDTQYF	TRBJ2-3	.	11	TRBV20-1	.
TGTGCCAGCAGCGAGCCCCGGGACAGGGCCTCTGGAAACACCATATATTTT	CASSEPRDRASGNTIYF	TRBJ1-3	TRBD1	17	TRBV9	few
TGCGCCACTCGGGAGGGCGACTATGGCTACACCTTC	CATREGDYGYTF	TRBJ1-2	.	12	TRBV10-2	.
TGTGCCATCAGTGACGTCCCCACTTACGAGCAGTACTTC	CAISDVPTYEQYF	TRBJ2-7	.	13	TRBV10-3	.
TGTGCCAGCAGCTTACTGGGCTCAGCCGGAAACACCATATATTTT	CASSLLGSAGNTIYF	TRBJ1-3	.	15	TRBV7-2	.
TGCGCCAGCAGCTTGGACAGGGGGGCCGGGGAGCTGTTTTTT	CASSLDRGAGELFF	TRBJ2-2	TRBD1	14	TRBV5-1	.
TGTGCCAGCAGCGCGGGACTCATCATGCCCACAGATACGCAGTATTTT	CASSAGLIMPTDTQYF	TRBJ2-3	.	16	TRBV9	.
TGTGCCAGCGCCGAACAGGCCGCCTATGGCTACACCTTC	CASAEQAAYGYTF	TRBJ1-2	.	13	TRBV18	.
TGCAGTGCGGTCTCCTTGGGCGGCTACACCTTC	CSAVSLGGYTF	TRBJ1-2	.	11	TRBV20-1	.
TGTGCCAGCAGCCCGCTAGCGGGGGGGCGGGGGGAGCAGTTCTTC	CASSPLAGGRGEQFF	TRBJ2-1	TRBD2	15	TRBV7-2	.
TGTGCCAGCAGCTTAAAGGGACAGGGAGGGTACGAGCAGTACTTC	CASSLKGQGGYEQYF	TRBJ2-7	TRBD1	15	TRBV11-2	once
TGTGCCAGTAGTACTCGGGTCCGACAGCCCCAGCATTTT	CASSTRVRQPQHF	TRBJ1-5	.	13	TRBV19	.
TGTGCCAGCAGTGACCCTCTCAACGCGAAGATACGCAATCAGCCCCAGCATTTT	CASSDPLNAKIRNQPQHF	TRBJ1-5	.	18	TRBV2	.
TGTGCCAGCAGCCTAGGACAGGGCTATGGCTACACCTTC	CASSLGQGYGYTF	TRBJ1-2	TRBD1	13	TRBV7-9	.
TGTGCCAGTACTCCACAGACATTTAATGAAAAACTGTTTTTT	CASTPQTFNEKLFF	TRBJ1-4	.	14	TRBV19	.
TGTGCCAGCAGTTCCCCGGGACAGGCCCTTTCCTATGGCTACACCTTC	CASSSPGQALSYGYTF	TRBJ1-2	TRBD1	16	TRBV28	.
TGTGCCAGCAGTGGCAGGGCTGGAAACACCATATATTTT	CASSGRAGNTIYF	TRBJ1-3	.	13	TRBV6-6	once